The entry that follows covers one T cell receptor (beta chain) sequence. It has no known antigen specificity. The cohort comprised 710 or so healthy bone marrow donors. Cohort members were all nominally healthy when sampled, although unrecorded immune exposures were likely present. The donor tested CMV seronegative, placing the donor among the 350 or so seronegative members of the cohort. A peripheral blood sample was provided by each donor, and peripheral blood mononuclear cells were used for TCR beta sequencing. Genomic DNA was extracted from the blood cell samples with the Qiagen DNeasy Blood Extraction Kit. The library was built by means of the immunoSEQ multiplex PCR assay. For the multiplex PCR, a mixture combining 60 forward primers for TCR Vbeta segments and 13 reverse primers for TCR Jbeta segments was used. A multiplex PCR assay on genomic DNA amplified the CDR3 region of rearranged TCR beta genes. Amplified TCR beta libraries were sequenced as 87-base-pair reads on the Illumina HiSeq System. The paper's processing steps were these. In a later analysis, some 80 million unique TCR beta chains were counted across the 650 to 700 repertoires, and roughly 11 million of these chains were shared by at least two donors. A nearest-neighbor algorithm error-corrected the raw reads and collapsed the reads into unique sequences, merging closely related sequences to remove PCR and sequencing errors. V, D and J gene segments were assigned by aligning CDR3 sequences to IMGT reference sequences. For a sequence to be retained, at least a six-nucleotide match to both a V gene segment and a J gene segment was required. A rearrangement counted as productive if the CDR3 had no stop codons and remained in frame with V and J, and every other rearrangement counted as non-productive. CDR3 was defined by IMGT convention, running from the second conserved V-encoded cysteine to the conserved J-encoded phenylalanine. Sequences without an unambiguous match to a single V gene segment were excluded from the earlier analysis of 450 to 750 of the donors. In an earlier analysis of several hundred of the donors, V segments were called functional above 56.7% productive rearrangements and were called segregating when the between-donor standard deviation exceeded 5%. A statistical classification framework was built to diagnose cytomegalovirus status from the catalog of TCR beta chain sequences. V and J gene assignment, in a later analysis, came from comparing TCR nucleotide sequences with IMGT/GENE-DB human TR gene sequences. Using the TCRdist pipeline, a later analysis assigned CDR3 sequences along with most-parsimonious VDJ recombination scenarios. In a later analysis, each TCR beta chain was defined by its CDR3 amino acid sequence together with its V-gene family, and reads without a unique V-gene family were excluded. To address suspected cross-contamination and a sequencing artifact, a later analysis removed 450 to 700 highly shared, low-generation-probability nucleotide sequences. A later analysis calculated a clonal expansion index for each public chain from normalized within-repertoire ranks of inferred template counts. In a later analysis, generation probabilities were computed with a VDJ recombination model fitted to out-of-frame rearrangements, and the resulting probabilities were checked against IGoR. In a later analysis, hypergeometric tests were used to score TCR-TCR, TCR-HLA and TCR-CMV co-occurrence, with a repertoire-size bias correction applied to TCR pairs. False discovery rates were estimated in a later analysis by permuting HLA or CMV assignments 20 times. A later analysis grouped co-occurring TCRs with DBSCAN, adding TCRdist sequence similarity when clustering within HLA-allele-positive subsets. Repertoires with fewer than 30,000 or more than 120,000 public chains were left out of co-occurrence clustering, as were five repertoires with anomalous nucleotide sharing. This is the immuneACCESS table as TCRdb keeps it, with only in-frame sequences that have V and J called. A part of the clones is gone; compared with another copy, unresolved V genes explain less than half, and the rest is unexplained. The V and J calls and clone size come from that table; D and trimming were worked out from the DNA. The table for this sample shows 120,000 or so clones. The top ten clones comprise roughly 3.5% of the sample.

The source of the sample is a study of cytomegalovirus exposure and HLA in healthy donors (dated by TCRdb to between 2016 and 2019). About the study as a whole: In an earlier analysis of approximately 500 of the donors, about 270 Gb of sequence data and 117 million unique TCR beta sequences from 180 million or so T cells were reported. An early release that covered about 640 HLA-typed donors contained approximately 290 gigabases of sequencing data and tens of millions of unique TCR sequences. Of the 300 to 400 genotyped donors, approximately 80% fell in the genetic ancestry cluster associated with self-reported Caucasian donors. The study aimed to test whether signatures of past pathogen exposure could be identified by cataloging public T cell receptors. The study used immunosequencing to profile the T cell repertoires of approximately 640 subjects and linked those repertoires to cytomegalovirus serostatus. In addition to the first cohort of 666 subjects, a separate validation cohort of 120 different subjects was used. To predict cytomegalovirus infection status, the study brought together high-throughput TCR immunosequencing, statistical association of individual TCRs with disease status, and machine learning. To study patterns of TCR occurrence, a later analysis re-analyzed previously published TCR beta repertoires from several hundred donors and added high-resolution HLA genotyping. Rather than using new phenotypic data, the later analysis identified candidate immune exposures from TCR beta sequences and from how often those sequences occurred across donors. An earlier analysis of several hundred of the donors applied high-throughput TCR beta sequencing to assess whether each TCR beta V gene segment acted as functional or pseudogenic. Alongside the repertoire data, information on donor age, sex, ethnicity and CMV serostatus was compiled. Genome-wide SNP genotypes for about 55% of the roughly 670 donors were used in a later genetic analysis, which treated that subset as a discovery cohort. Every discovery cohort repertoire had been produced on one sequencing platform. Class I and class II HLA loci were covered by the typing at four-digit resolution. The number of typed donors differed by locus: about 629-640 for A, B, C, DRB1 and DQB1; some 500 for DQA1; approximately 600 for DPA1; and 450 to 480 for DPB1. Because of strong linkage in the cohort, a few DR-DQ haplotypes were treated as single units for association and clustering. Among some 410 genotyped donors of the cohort, an average of roughly 230,000 unique TCR beta nucleotide sequences was sequenced per donor, of which roughly 18% were non-productive.

On the study overall, not on this receptor specifically: Most CMV-associated TCR beta chains appeared to be HLA-restricted in a later analysis, and the HLA associations seemed to be driven largely by CMV exposure. It was suggested by the authors that the approach could potentially be generalized to other disease states and immunological phenotypes. An earlier analysis of approximately 590 of the donors showed that most TCR beta V segments appeared in productive rearrangements either about 87% or about 30% of the time, which broadly matched IMGT annotations. Compared with equally common non-associated chains, HLA-associated TCR beta chains in a later analysis were more clonally expanded and had lower generation probabilities. In a later genetic analysis, fewer N-insertions in productive TCRs were reported among donors in an Asian-associated ancestry cluster than the roughly 640-donor mean. A few of the identified cytomegalovirus-associated TCR beta chains were confirmed in vitro to be specific for cytomegalovirus antigens. A later analysis reported that several top co-occurrence clusters appeared linked to parvovirus B19, influenza, CMV and Epstein-Barr virus. Specific HLA alleles were associated with 15,000 to 20,000 TCR beta sequences at a false discovery rate of 0.05 in a later analysis. A later analysis found that TCR association rates varied across HLA loci, with DRB1 alleles showing the most associated TCRs and HLA-C alleles the fewest. Roughly uniform sequencing depth across donors was assumed in presence/absence analyses, although this assumption may not hold. Some IMGT-functional V segments, including TRBV6-2 and TRBV6-3, could not be distinguished by the 87-base-pair reads and were therefore excluded. Strong co-occurrence of HLA alleles, especially DR and DQ, made assigning TCR associations to individual alleles difficult. In both the original and validation cohorts, the classifier was reported to diagnose cytomegalovirus status with high specificity and sensitivity. In this cohort, only TCR beta chains were sequenced, and detectable features were limited by the absence of alpha or paired-chain data. A total of 150 to 200 TCR beta chains were listed by the study as associated with cytomegalovirus. Because counts were too low, some 17 rarely observed V segments, including chromosome 9 orphons, were excluded from the earlier analysis of under 650 of the donors. The sequencing pipeline was judged likely to have produced a cluster of highly shared sequence variants as a technical artifact. Most TCR sequences were observed very rarely across donors, whereas some public TCRs were present in many individuals. A later genetic analysis associated a missense DCLRE1C variant with V-gene and J-gene trimming of TCR beta chains, and an independent cohort replicated the association. Correlated functional status among segregating V segments might be attributable to linkage disequilibrium, but an unknown experimental factor could not be ruled out. The only immune exposure information available for the cohort was CMV serostatus. HLA typing was unavailable for some donors at each locus, so association tests used only the typed subset. A further reported finding was that TCR beta sequences accurately predicted the HLA-A and HLA-B alleles for most subjects in the first cohort.

V loses 3 bases, J loses 3 bases, and the germline ends lie 12 bases apart. CDR1 and CDR2 are drawn from the germline V gene (reference sequence): MNHEY, SMNVEV. The CDR3 goes from the cysteine to the phenylalanine over 14 residues. Solely the CDR3 DNA is kept, with 42 bases framed from the first base. The sample comprised PBMCs. Rearrangement joined TRBV27 to TRBJ2-7, with an unclear D gene assignment. The origin of this receptor is a man aged 18 to 29 in good health and CMV-seronegative. The CDR3 reads CASSFVGQYYEQYF. The nucleotide sequence is given as TGTGCCAGCAGTTTCGTTGGGCAGTACTACGAGCAGTACTTC.